The clone carrying this TCR beta chain was detected ten times or more. Its antigen is undetermined. Amplification of TCR beta CDR3 regions used RNA as the template. A set of HTBI primers served as the primers for a first-round RT-PCR of the TCR CDR3. TCRdb reprocessed the multiplex PCR reads with MiXCR, giving one entry per CDR3 protein. This sample has about 400,000 distinct CDR3 sequences; 14% to 15% occur once, and the top ten carry under 15%. The record originates from a study of T cells in Graves' hyperthyroidism and ophthalmopathy. Across the whole study: Once the initial diagnosis was made, peripheral blood was obtained before any treatment. Study observations and caveats: Appearing also in blood were most of the thyroid clonotypes expanded above 0.001. A 13 V-J signature model discriminated ophthalmopathy versus stable hyperthyroidism.

The CDR3 is 14 amino acids. V shed 1 base and J shed 5 bases, with 10 bases lying between them. CDR1 is SGHAT and CDR2 is FQNNGV in the germline V gene. Diagnostic assessment was based on clinical symptoms, serum thyroxine and TRAb, thyroid ultrasound and orbital computed tomography. Material for sequencing was blood. The origin of this receptor is a man younger than 35 with Graves' ophthalmopathy. V gene TRBV11-2 combines with J gene TRBJ2-3, with D unclear. The DNA for the CDR3 is TGTGCCAGCAGCTTAGTCCAGGTAGTAGATACGCAGTATTTT. Its translation is CASSLVQVVDTQYF.